What follows are 30 T cell receptor beta chains derived from one specimen sequenced in a study of T cell responses to AZD1222 COVID-19 vaccine. Clones were sequenced by immunoSEQ multiplex PCR, and TCRdb holds only the in-frame ones, with some missing. The sample holds some 160,000 clones, roughly 90% seen once. The source was peripheral blood, collected on day 0 of AZD1222 vaccination. The receptors come from an adult in good health.

The chain has TRBV11-1 and TRBJ2-1; 7 nucleotides line up with TRBD1. The CDR3 has 15 amino acids. Germline V gene lookup returns CDR1 SGHAT and CDR2 FQDESV (reference sequence). V trimming: 5 bases; J trimming: 0 bases; junction bases outside the gene matches: 4. CDR3 region: CASSPRDSSYNEQFF. The CDR3 DNA sequence: TGTGCCAGCAGCCCCCGGGACAGCTCCTACAATGAGCAGTTCTTC. The whole variable domain, filled in from reference TRBV11-1 and TRBJ2-1, reads EAEVAQSPRYKITEKSQAVAFWCDPISGHATLYWYRQILGQGPELLVQFQDESVVDDSQLPKDRFSAERLKGVDSTLKIQPAELGDSAMYLCASSPRDSSYNEQFFGPGTRLTVL.

The table lists this clone with a few counts. The chain combines TRBV5-4 with TRBJ2-5; D is unresolved. This CDR3 comprises 14 residues. CDR1 SGHNT and CDR2 YYREEE come from the germline V gene (reference sequence). V shed 2 bases and J shed 2 bases, with 10 bases lying between them. CDR3 sequence (DNA): TGTGCCAGCAGCTTTTTATCGGGTCAAGAGACCCAGTACTTC. Translation: CASSFLSGQETQYF.

This rearrangement joins TRBV30 to TRBJ1-1; D perhaps matches TRBD1 (6 bases). The germline V gene encodes CDR1 GTSNPN and CDR2 SVGIG (reference sequence). The CDR3 runs to 13 residues. V dropped 0 bases and J dropped 7 bases, with 12 bases sitting between them. CDR3 sequence (DNA): TGTGCCTGGAGTGTCTTGGGGGGCGGTGAAGCTTTCTTT. It specifies CAWSVLGGGEAFF.

The chain couples TRBV6-1 to TRBJ2-1, with D perhaps assigned TRBD1 or TRBD2 (6 bases each). There are 16 residues in the CDR3. V was clipped by 3 bases and J by 0 bases, with 12 bases between them. The germline V gene encodes CDR1 MNHNS and CDR2 SASEGT. The CDR3 protein is CASSDKGGSSYNEQFF. The CDR3 coding sequence is TGTGCCAGCAGTGACAAGGGGGGAAGCTCCTACAATGAGCAGTTCTTC.

This chain joins TRBV7-9 and TRBJ1-1; the match to TRBD1 covers 8 bases. Germline assignment: CDR1 SEHNR and CDR2 FQNEAQ (reference sequence). CDR3 length: 15 amino acids. V lost 4 bases to trimming and J lost 0 bases; unmatched junction nucleotides: 4. The CDR3 loop is CASSSTTGVNTEAFF. CDR3 coding DNA: TGTGCCAGCAGCTCGACGACAGGGGTGAACACTGAAGCTTTCTTT.

This rearrangement joins TRBV5-1 to TRBJ1-1, with D tentatively TRBD1 (6 bases). The CDR3 contains 14 residues. CDR1 SGHRS and CDR2 YFSETQ come from the germline V gene. Trimming cost V 3 bases and J 1 base, with 10 bases left between them. CDR3 nucleotides: TGCGCCAGCAGCTCGGACAGCACGAACACTGAAGCTTTCTTT. Encoded protein: CASSSDSTNTEAFF.

The chain employs TRBV29-1 and TRBJ2-5, with 12 nucleotides matching TRBD2. CDR1 is SQVTM and CDR2 is ANQGSEA in the germline V gene. The J segment lost 3 bases and the V segment lost 1 base, leaving 21 bases of the junction unmatched. The length of the CDR3 is 21 residues. The CDR3 here is CSVEARAQGLAGGRREETQYF. The CDR3 region has the DNA TGCAGCGTTGAAGCACGAGCTCAGGGGCTAGCGGGGGGGCGGCGTGAAGAGACCCAGTACTTC.

The chain is built from TRBV19 and TRBJ2-3, with 7 positions matching TRBD1. CDR1 and CDR2 from the germline V gene are LNHDA and SQIVND (reference sequence). V dropped 4 bases and J dropped 2; count of bases not matched to a gene: 9. This CDR3 is built from 16 residues. CDR3 in DNA: TGTGCCAGTAGTAGAGTCGGGACAGAGATCACAGATACGCAGTATTTT. Translated, it gives CASSRVGTEITDTQYF.

This clone appeared once. The chain links TRBV18 to TRBJ1-4; perhaps TRBD1 as D (5 bases). Trimming left V 2 bases short and J 6 bases short, with 13 bases between. CDR3 length equals 15 residues. CDR1 and CDR2 from the germline V gene are KGHSH and LQKENI. The CDR3 here is CASSPGLGEHEKLFF. The CDR3 DNA is TGTGCCAGCTCACCAGGGCTGGGGGAGCATGAAAAACTGTTTTTT.

CDR3 loop: CASSQPRFRGENQPQHF. CDR3 sequence (DNA): TGTGCCAGTAGTCAACCTAGGTTCAGGGGGGAGAATCAGCCCCAGCATTTT. J is TRBJ1-5 and V is TRBV19; 7 nucleotides match TRBD1. The germline V gene encodes CDR1 LNHDA and CDR2 SQIVND (reference sequence). The junction had 14 bases not matched to a gene; V was cut back by 5 bases and J by 4 bases. This CDR3 contains 17 residues.

V and J are TRBV5-5 and TRBJ1-2; D is undetermined. Trimming pared 0 bases from V and 3 bases from J, leaving 18 bases between. This CDR3 has 17 residues. Germline CDR1 SGHKS, CDR2 YYEKEE (reference sequence). CDR3 loop: CASSLALGREPHYGYTF. CDR3 DNA sequence: TGTGCCAGCAGCTTGGCCTTGGGGAGAGAACCTCACTATGGCTACACCTTC. The whole variable domain, filled in from reference TRBV5-5 and TRBJ1-2, reads DAGVTQSPTHLIKTRGQQVTLRCSPISGHKSVSWYQQVLGQGPQFIFQYYEKEERGRGNFPDRFSARQFPNYSSELNVNALLLGDSALYLCASSLALGREPHYGYTFGSGTRLTVV.

The rearrangement uses TRBV9 and TRBJ2-3; 12 bases are a match to TRBD2. V trimming: 4 bases; J trimming: 6 bases; junction bases outside the gene matches: 9. The CDR3 loop spans 16 amino acids. Germline V gives CDR1 SGDLS, CDR2 YYNGEE. The CDR3 DNA reads as TGTGCCAGCAGCCCCGAGACTAGCGGGGGTTTGGATACGCAGTATTTT. Translating gives CASSPETSGGLDTQYF.

J is TRBJ1-2 and V is TRBV28, with a possible D match to TRBD1 (5 bases). The germline CDR1 and CDR2 sequences are MDHEN and SYDVKM. The CDR3 is 14 amino acids. Deletions cut 3 bases from V and 0 bases from J, with 8 bases between. CDR3 region: CASSLARANYGYTF. The CDR3 coding sequence is TGTGCCAGCAGTTTGGCCAGGGCTAACTATGGCTACACCTTC.

The count of this clone is one. The V and J genes are TRBV18 and TRBJ1-1; D unclear. Germline V CDR1 and CDR2: KGHSH, LQKENI. Trimming stripped 4 bases from V and 4 bases from J, with 13 bases between. The length of the CDR3 is 14 residues. CDR3 in DNA: TGTGCCAGCTCACAACTAGAGGGAATCACTGAAGCTTTCTTT. Translated: CASSQLEGITEAFF.

The chain uses TRBV28 and TRBJ1-5, with D perhaps matching TRBD1 (5 bases). Between the trimmed V and J ends, which lost 7 bases and 5 bases, there was a span of 21 bases. This CDR3 has 16 residues. Germline CDR1 and CDR2: MDHEN and SYDVKM. The CDR3 sequence is CASNVIGGQGHQPQHF. The CDR3 coding sequence is TGTGCCAGCAACGTTATCGGGGGTCAAGGACATCAGCCCCAGCATTTT.

This clone has just one count. The chain recombines TRBV29-1 with TRBJ2-5; D not certain. The CDR3 is 13 residues long. Germline V gives CDR1 SQVTM, CDR2 ANQGSEA. Trimming took off 7 bases at V and 5 bases at J, with 17 bases between the two ends. CDR3 sequence reads: CSAPSVGAETQYF. The CDR3 region has the DNA TGCAGCGCCCCCAGTGTAGGTGCGGAGACCCAGTACTTC.

The chain joins TRBV10-3 to TRBJ1-3, with no clear D. This CDR3 is built from 16 residues. Germline CDR1 reads ENHRY; CDR2 reads SYGVKD. V shed 1 base and J shed 0 bases, with 10 bases lying between them. The CDR3 sequence: CAISEFEVISGNTIYF. As DNA, the CDR3 is TGTGCCATCAGTGAGTTTGAAGTCATCTCTGGAAACACCATATATTTT.

This chain joins TRBV2 and TRBJ2-1, with D perhaps matching TRBD2 (6 bases). The CDR3 contains 16 residues. Trimming took off 4 bases at V and 1 base at J, with 14 bases between the two ends. Germline CDR1 SNHLY, CDR2 FYNNEI. The CDR3 region has the DNA TGTGCCAGCAGTGTCGGAGGGGAAGGGTCCTACAATGAGCAGTTCTTC. Translating it yields CASSVGGEGSYNEQFF.

The rearrangement joins TRBV25-1 to TRBJ1-1, with a possible D match to TRBD1 (5 bases). The CDR3 is 11 residues long. V was clipped by 3 bases and J by 10 bases, with 9 bases between them. Looked up from germline, CDR1 is MGHDK and CDR2 is SYGVNS. CDR3 sequence: CASSEGGGAFF. The CDR3 DNA follows: TGTGCCAGCAGTGAGGGCGGGGGAGCTTTCTTT.

The chain is built from TRBV7-2 and TRBJ2-1; no firm D call. Germline-derived CDR1 and CDR2 are SGHTA and FQGNSA. CDR3 length: 13 residues. V was pared by 2 bases and J by 4 bases, with 6 bases between. Here the CDR3 reads CASSLTEYNEQFF. For the CDR3, the DNA is TGTGCCAGCAGCTTAACGGAGTACAATGAGCAGTTCTTC.

The V gene is TRBV28, the J gene TRBJ2-7; 7 bases line up with TRBD1. The CDR3 is 17 amino acids. V was pared by 4 bases and J by 1 base, with 13 bases of the junction left unmatched. CDR1 and CDR2 from the germline V gene are MDHEN and SYDVKM. CDR3 sequence: CASSSVDRALISYEQYF. CDR3 nucleotide sequence: TGTGCCAGCAGTTCCGTAGACAGGGCCTTAATTTCCTACGAGCAGTACTTC.

The chain has TRBV6-2 or TRBV6-3 and TRBJ1-1; D is possibly TRBD1 (6 bases). The germline V gene encodes CDR1 MNHEY and CDR2 SVGEGT. V shed 6 bases and J shed 4 bases, with 12 bases lying between them. The CDR3 consists of 13 residues. CDR3: CASSRRGITEAFF. CDR3 nucleotides: TGTGCCAGCAGCCGAAGGGGGATCACTGAAGCTTTCTTT.

This rearrangement joins TRBV5-1 to TRBJ2-2; D is undetermined. The CDR3 totals 17 residues. Trimming cost V 1 base and J 0 bases, with 13 bases left between them. Germline V gene sequence: CDR1 SGHRS, CDR2 YFSETQ. The CDR3 nucleotides read TGCGCCAGCAGCTTGTCGGGTCTCAGCTCGAACACCGGGGAGCTGTTTTTT. It specifies CASSLSGLSSNTGELFF.

This clone was seen only once. The V and J genes are TRBV5-5 and TRBJ1-4; no clear D. The CDR3 totals 14 residues. Germline loops: CDR1 SGHKS, CDR2 YYEKEE (reference sequence). V was shortened by 1 base and J by 4 bases, with 8 bases between the two germline ends. CDR3 in amino acids: CASSLFSGNEKLFF. The CDR3 bases are TGTGCCAGCAGCTTGTTTTCCGGTAATGAAAAACTGTTTTTT.

This chain joins TRBV5-5 and TRBJ1-6; 8 nucleotides match TRBD1. There are 15 residues in the CDR3. J was trimmed by 5 bases and V by 5 bases; bases with no gene match: 6. Per germline, CDR1 SGHKS and CDR2 YYEKEE (reference sequence). The DNA of the CDR3 is TGTGCCAGCAGTTACGGGACAGGAGATAATTCACCCCTCCACTTT. It yields the protein CASSYGTGDNSPLHF.

This rearrangement joins TRBV10-1 to TRBJ2-1; D gene ambiguous. CDR1 WNHNN and CDR2 SYGVQD come from the germline V gene (reference sequence). Trimming shortened V by 8 bases and J by 6 bases, and 8 bases separated the two germline ends. This CDR3 comprises 11 residues. The CDR3 spells CASPRSNEQFF. The CDR3 DNA is TGCGCCAGCCCCCGGAGCAATGAGCAGTTCTTC.

V gene TRBV12-3 or TRBV12-4 combines with J gene TRBJ2-3; D not certain. Trimming cost V 7 bases and J 3 bases, with 11 bases left between them. This CDR3 spans 13 amino acids. CDR3 region: CASTPAWTDTQYF. The CDR3 DNA follows: TGTGCCAGCACCCCGGCGTGGACAGATACGCAGTATTTT.

The V and J genes are TRBV27 and TRBJ1-5; D is undetermined. The CDR3 totals 15 residues. V dropped 5 bases and J dropped 4 bases, with 15 bases sitting between them. CDR1 MNHEY and CDR2 SMNVEV come from the germline V gene (reference sequence). The DNA of the CDR3 is TGTGCCAGCAGTGCCCAAGGGTTAGGGAATCAGCCCCAGCATTTT. This sequence encodes CASSAQGLGNQPQHF.

This clone was detected once. This chain links TRBV9 with TRBJ2-3, with a tentative D call TRBD2 (5 bases). The length of the CDR3 is 13 residues. The V end lost 3 bases, the J end lost 2 bases, and 7 bases lay between the germline ends. Germline CDR1 reads SGDLS; CDR2 reads YYNGEE. The CDR3 region is CASSGLATDTQYF. The CDR3 nucleotides read TGTGCCAGCAGCGGGCTAGCCACAGATACGCAGTATTTT.

V usage is TRBV5-1 and J usage is TRBJ1-4; 7 bases are shared with TRBD1. CDR1 and CDR2 from the germline V gene are SGHRS and YFSETQ. The CDR3 runs to 14 residues. V lost 4 bases to trimming and J lost 8 bases; unmatched junction nucleotides: 8. CDR3 region: CASSLRTGDEKLFF. The CDR3 DNA reads as TGCGCCAGCAGCCTACGAACAGGGGACGAAAAACTGTTTTTT.